These T cell receptor beta chains were read from a single sample in a study of T-cell reconstitution after alpha-beta-depleted transplantation in children. TCRdb itself ran the PCR reads through MiXCR, one entry per CDR3 protein. The data show about 440,000 distinct CDR3 sequences, around 46% seen once. The specimen comprised PBMCs, sampled before TCRalphabeta/CD19-depleted stem cell transplant. The receptor source for this set is a girl aged 2 to 9 with aplastic anemia, due to receive a stem cell transplant. Each CDR3 is given with its conserved first and last residue. The order of the fields is D gene, V gene, clone size, J gene, CDR3 protein, CDR3 DNA. D genes are given only for firm matches. Where a row states a size, it is once, few, many or the class of an expanded clone; other rows omit it.

D gene: NA; V gene: TRBV6-1; clone size: NA; J gene: TRBJ2-3; CDR3 protein: CASSGEGVSSTDTQYF; CDR3 DNA: TGTGCCAGCAGTGGGGAAGGGGTATCTAGCACAGATACGCAGTATTTT
D gene: TRBD1; V gene: TRBV7-3; clone size: NA; J gene: TRBJ1-2; CDR3 protein: CASSPRGMGYTF; CDR3 DNA: TGTGCCAGCAGCCCCAGGGGGATGGGCTACACCTTC
D gene: NA; V gene: TRBV5-6; clone size: NA; J gene: TRBJ2-7; CDR3 protein: CASSLISTVRSYEQYF; CDR3 DNA: TGTGCCAGCAGCCTAATCTCGACAGTAAGGTCCTACGAGCAGTACTTC
D gene: NA; V gene: TRBV20-1; clone size: many; J gene: TRBJ2-1; CDR3 protein: CSASPQLREQFF; CDR3 DNA: TGCAGTGCTAGCCCTCAATTAAGGGAGCAGTTCTTC
D gene: TRBD1; V gene: TRBV18; clone size: few; J gene: TRBJ1-1; CDR3 protein: CASSPLQGATEAFF; CDR3 DNA: TGTGCCAGCTCACCACTCCAGGGGGCGACTGAAGCTTTCTTT
D gene: TRBD1; V gene: TRBV15; clone size: few; J gene: TRBJ2-3; CDR3 protein: CATSRTPQTGATDTQYF; CDR3 DNA: TGTGCCACCAGCAGAACTCCGCAGACAGGGGCCACAGATACGCAGTATTTT
D gene: NA; V gene: TRBV20-1; clone size: many; J gene: TRBJ1-1; CDR3 protein: CSASVDGRMNTEAFF; CDR3 DNA: TGCAGTGCTAGTGTGGACGGACGGATGAACACTGAAGCTTTCTTT
D gene: TRBD1; V gene: TRBV20-1; clone size: few; J gene: TRBJ2-6; CDR3 protein: CSALDRFPSGANVLTF; CDR3 DNA: TGCAGTGCCCTGGACAGGTTCCCCTCTGGGGCCAACGTCCTGACTTTC
D gene: TRBD1; V gene: TRBV12-3/TRBV12-4; clone size: few; J gene: TRBJ2-2; CDR3 protein: CASSWGQPGELFF; CDR3 DNA: TGTGCCAGCAGTTGGGGACAGCCCGGGGAGCTGTTTTTT
D gene: TRBD2; V gene: TRBV4-1; clone size: once; J gene: TRBJ2-1; CDR3 protein: CASSQASGRALYNEQFF; CDR3 DNA: TGCGCCAGCAGCCAAGCTAGCGGGAGGGCCCTTTACAATGAGCAGTTCTTC
D gene: NA; V gene: TRBV5-1; clone size: many; J gene: TRBJ1-6; CDR3 protein: CASSGERGAANSPLYF; CDR3 DNA: TGCGCCAGCAGCGGAGAGAGAGGGGCTGCCAATTCACCCCTCTACTTT
D gene: NA; V gene: TRBV29-1; clone size: NA; J gene: TRBJ2-2; CDR3 protein: CSVGGFLGINTGELFF; CDR3 DNA: TGCAGCGTTGGGGGGTTCTTGGGGATCAACACCGGGGAGCTGTTTTTT
D gene: NA; V gene: TRBV6-6; clone size: few; J gene: TRBJ2-5; CDR3 protein: CASRKQGGETQYF; CDR3 DNA: TGTGCCAGCAGAAAACAGGGCGGGGAGACCCAGTACTTC
D gene: NA; V gene: TRBV9; clone size: NA; J gene: TRBJ1-5; CDR3 protein: CASSVGKGEYSNQPQHF; CDR3 DNA: TGTGCCAGCAGCGTAGGAAAGGGGGAGTATAGCAATCAGCCCCAGCATTTT
D gene: NA; V gene: TRBV20-1; clone size: NA; J gene: TRBJ2-1; CDR3 protein: CSAGGSYNEQFF; CDR3 DNA: TGCAGTGCGGGGGGCAGTTACAATGAGCAGTTCTTC
D gene: TRBD1; V gene: TRBV15; clone size: NA; J gene: TRBJ1-3; CDR3 protein: CATSRRTGYSGNTIYF; CDR3 DNA: TGTGCCACCAGCAGACGGACAGGGTATTCTGGAAACACCATATATTTT
D gene: TRBD1; V gene: TRBV5-1; clone size: few; J gene: TRBJ1-3; CDR3 protein: CASRAGQVSGNTIYF; CDR3 DNA: TGCGCCAGCAGGGCCGGACAGGTCTCTGGAAACACCATATATTTT
D gene: TRBD1; V gene: TRBV5-1; clone size: many; J gene: TRBJ1-1; CDR3 protein: CASSGNSRDRGLNTEAFF; CDR3 DNA: TGCGCCAGCAGCGGTAACTCCCGGGACAGGGGATTGAACACTGAAGCTTTCTTT
D gene: TRBD2; V gene: TRBV20-1; clone size: NA; J gene: TRBJ2-3; CDR3 protein: CSATAVGLELTDTQYF; CDR3 DNA: TGCAGTGCGACCGCGGTGGGACTAGAGTTGACAGATACGCAGTATTTT
D gene: NA; V gene: TRBV11-3; clone size: many; J gene: TRBJ2-5; CDR3 protein: CASSFGGKETQYF; CDR3 DNA: TGTGCCAGCAGCTTTGGCGGGAAGGAGACCCAGTACTTC